One TCR beta chain is described in this entry. Its recognized antigen is unknown. No base quality values were provided; no much bigger clone lies one nucleotide off. This sample is drawn from a study of blood T cell repertoires in COVID-19 (dated by TCRdb to the early 2020s). Regarding the study in general: Samples covering the acute and convalescent phases of COVID-19 were provided by collaborators in the United States, Italy and Spain. Where HLA class I and class II types were available, the types were taken from metadata supplied by the sample provider, not from assay-based typing. The dataset comprised deeply sampled blood TCRbeta repertoires from subjects exposed to, actively infected with, or recovered from COVID-19. The samples were drawn from two sources: the first 160 participants of the ongoing ImmuneRACE study, and 1,000 to 1,500 subjects contributed by 6 global collaborators. The sample metadata nearly always contained a de-identified subject ID, COVID-19 status, age in years and sex. The repertoires were released in a freely available public database meant as a resource for research on the immune response to SARS-CoV-2. The material from the prospective study consisted of cDNA or gDNA derived from T cells, B-cell-depleted T cells, or PBMCs. What the authors observed across the whole study: How much clinical and demographic metadata was included differed by source and by participant, and the metadata was provided uncurated.

TCRbeta CDR3 regions were amplified from genomic DNA by means of the immunoSEQ Assay, a bias-controlled multiplex PCR. Per the source publication's procedure: The number of nucleated cells in each sample was estimated from the amplification of reference gene primers within the assay. Sequence reads were collapsed and filtered to measure the absolute abundance of every unique TCRbeta CDR3 rearrangement. For each sample, productive Simpson clonality was calculated as the square root of Simpson's diversity index across productive rearrangements. As stored in TCRdb, this immuneACCESS dataset retains in-frame rearrangements with V and J assigned. A fraction of the clones does not appear; measured against another copy, unresolved V genes explain less than half of the discrepancy, and the remainder lacks a known reason. V and J calls and clone size are as listed in that table; D and trimming were resolved from the DNA. In all, the sample holds 130,000 or so clones, and approximately 80% of those were seen once. The ten largest make up 8.4% of the sample.

Collaborating institutions collected whole blood in K2EDTA tubes following their own protocols. Collaborator samples were shipped for TCRbeta analysis as frozen whole blood, isolated PBMCs, or DNA extracted from either sample type. The source is a woman aged 60-75 years with active or convalescent COVID-19. The source material was peripheral blood.

Here the CDR3 is given as CASSLGGGANTEAFF. The nucleotides read TGTGCCAGCAGCTTAGGAGGGGGGGCAAACACTGAAGCTTTCTTT. The chain uses TRBV7-6 and TRBJ1-1, and possibly TRBD1, on 6 matching bases. From a lookup of the germline V gene, CDR1 and CDR2 are SGHVS and FNYEAQ. The junction shows trimming of 1 base on V and 2 bases on J, plus 11 bases between the germline ends. There are 15 amino acids in the CDR3, from cysteine to phenylalanine inclusive. Left in the record is the CDR3 DNA by itself, 45 bases read in frame from the first base.